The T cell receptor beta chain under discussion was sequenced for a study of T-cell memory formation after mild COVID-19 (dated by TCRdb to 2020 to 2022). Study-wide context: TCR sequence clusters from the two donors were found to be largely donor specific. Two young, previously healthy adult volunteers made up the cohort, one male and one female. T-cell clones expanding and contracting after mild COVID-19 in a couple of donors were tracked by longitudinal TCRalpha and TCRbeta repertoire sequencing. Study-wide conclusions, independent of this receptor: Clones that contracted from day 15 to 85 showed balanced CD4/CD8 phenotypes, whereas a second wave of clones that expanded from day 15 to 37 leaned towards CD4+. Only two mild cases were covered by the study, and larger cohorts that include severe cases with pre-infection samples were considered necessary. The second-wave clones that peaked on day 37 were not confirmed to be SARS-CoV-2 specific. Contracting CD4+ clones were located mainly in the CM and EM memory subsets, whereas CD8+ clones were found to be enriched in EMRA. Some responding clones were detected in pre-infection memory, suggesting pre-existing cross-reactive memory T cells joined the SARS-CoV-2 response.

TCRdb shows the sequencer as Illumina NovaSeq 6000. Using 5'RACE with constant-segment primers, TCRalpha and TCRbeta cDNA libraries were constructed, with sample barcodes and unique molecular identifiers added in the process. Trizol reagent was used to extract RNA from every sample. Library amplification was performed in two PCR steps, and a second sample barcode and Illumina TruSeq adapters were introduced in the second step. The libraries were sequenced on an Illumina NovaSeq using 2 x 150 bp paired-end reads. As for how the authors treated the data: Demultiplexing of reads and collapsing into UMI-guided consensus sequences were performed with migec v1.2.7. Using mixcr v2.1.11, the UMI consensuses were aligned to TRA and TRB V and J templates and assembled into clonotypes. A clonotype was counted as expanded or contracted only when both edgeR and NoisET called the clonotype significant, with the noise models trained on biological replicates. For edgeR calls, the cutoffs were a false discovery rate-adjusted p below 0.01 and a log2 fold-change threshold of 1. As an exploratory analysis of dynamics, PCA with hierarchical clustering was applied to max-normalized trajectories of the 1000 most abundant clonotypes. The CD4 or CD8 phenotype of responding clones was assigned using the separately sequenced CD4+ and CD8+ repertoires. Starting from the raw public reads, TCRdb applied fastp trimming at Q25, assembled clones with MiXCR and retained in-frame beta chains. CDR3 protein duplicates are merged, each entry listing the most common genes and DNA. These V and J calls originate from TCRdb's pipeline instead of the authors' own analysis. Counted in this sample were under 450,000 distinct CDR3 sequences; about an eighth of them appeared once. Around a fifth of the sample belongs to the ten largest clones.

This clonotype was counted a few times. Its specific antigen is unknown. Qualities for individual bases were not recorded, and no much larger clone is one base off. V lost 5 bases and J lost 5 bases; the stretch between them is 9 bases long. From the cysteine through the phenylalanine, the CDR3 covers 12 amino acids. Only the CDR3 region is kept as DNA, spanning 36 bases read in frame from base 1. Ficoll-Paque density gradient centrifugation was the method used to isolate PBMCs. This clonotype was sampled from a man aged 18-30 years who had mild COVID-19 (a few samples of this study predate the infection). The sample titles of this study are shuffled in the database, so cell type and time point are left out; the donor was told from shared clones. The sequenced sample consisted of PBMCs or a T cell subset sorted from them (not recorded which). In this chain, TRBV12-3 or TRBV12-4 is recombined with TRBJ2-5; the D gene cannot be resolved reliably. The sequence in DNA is TGTGCCAGCAGTCCCATGGGGGAGACCCAGTACTTC. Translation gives CASSPMGETQYF.